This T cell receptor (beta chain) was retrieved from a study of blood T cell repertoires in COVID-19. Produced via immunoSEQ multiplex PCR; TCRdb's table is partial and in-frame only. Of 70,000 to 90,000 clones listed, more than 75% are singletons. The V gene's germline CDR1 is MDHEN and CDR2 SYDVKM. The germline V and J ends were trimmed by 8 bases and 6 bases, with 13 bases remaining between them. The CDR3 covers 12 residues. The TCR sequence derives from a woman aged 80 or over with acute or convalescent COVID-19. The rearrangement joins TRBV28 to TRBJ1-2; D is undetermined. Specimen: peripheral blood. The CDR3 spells CASHQPGDGYTF. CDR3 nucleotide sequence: TGTGCCAGCCACCAGCCGGGTGATGGCTACACCTTC.